These 28 T cell receptor beta chains originate from one sample sequenced in a study of blood T cell repertoires in COVID-19. Measured with immunoSEQ multiplex PCR; TCRdb has only the in-frame clones, and not every one. In the table there are approximately 490,000 clones, 80% to 90% of which are singletons. Input material: PBMCs or T cells enriched from blood (not recorded which). These TCRs come from a woman aged 55-69 years who had recovered from COVID-19.

This chain connects TRBV6-6 to TRBJ2-7; D possibly corresponds to TRBD1 (6 bases). Germline V gene data show CDR1 as MNHNY and CDR2 as SVGAGI (reference sequence). Trimming cost V 8 bases and J 2 bases, with 22 bases left between them. The CDR3 spans 16 residues. The CDR3 region has the DNA TGTGCCAGCGGAACTCAGCAGGGGCATGGGCCCTACGAGCAGTACGTC. It codes for CASGTQQGHGPYEQYV.

The chain carries TRBV5-1 and TRBJ2-3; TRBD1 agrees at 10 bases. Germline values: CDR1 SGHRS, CDR2 YFSETQ. The CDR3 has 19 amino acids. Trimming cost V 0 bases and J 1 base; bases outside gene matches: 11. The chain's CDR3 is CASSLEMAPDRGGTDTQYF. Here the CDR3 DNA reads TGCGCCAGCAGCTTGGAAATGGCTCCGGACAGGGGGGGCACAGATACGCAGTATTTT.

The V call is TRBV7-2, the J call TRBJ1-1; D is unclear. V gave up 2 bases and J gave up 0 bases, with 16 bases separating them. This CDR3 region has 17 residues. The V gene's germline CDR1 is SGHTA and CDR2 FQGNSA. The CDR3, as DNA: TGTGCCAGCAGCTTAAGGAATTCGCGGGAGATGAACACTGAAGCTTTCTTT. It encodes CASSLRNSREMNTEAFF.

This sequence joins TRBV19 and TRBJ1-2; TRBD1 matches 9 bases. J was trimmed by 2 bases and V by 6 bases; bases with no gene match: 10. Germline CDR1 reads LNHDA; CDR2 reads SQIVND (reference sequence). The CDR3 contains 16 residues. The CDR3: CASSERTGVLNYGYTF. The CDR3 coding sequence is TGTGCCAGTAGCGAACGGACAGGGGTCCTGAACTATGGCTACACCTTC.

The V gene is TRBV10-1, the J gene TRBJ2-5; no definite D call. CDR3 length: 13 residues. The V gene's germline CDR1 is WNHNN and CDR2 SYGVQD (reference sequence). Trimming removed 4 bases at V and 1 base at J, with 7 bases between. Here the CDR3 reads CASSGAFQETQYF. The CDR3 nucleotides are TGCGCCAGCAGTGGAGCTTTCCAAGAGACCCAGTACTTC.

The chain couples TRBV5-6 to TRBJ1-2, with 12 nucleotides matching TRBD1. CDR1 is SGHDT, CDR2 YYEEEE, per germline. J was trimmed by 4 bases and V by 3 bases; bases with no gene match: 7. CDR3 size: 16 residues. The CDR3 here is CASSSPGQGASYGYTF. CDR3 DNA: TGTGCCAGCAGCTCCCCGGGACAGGGGGCCAGCTATGGCTACACCTTC. The full variable domain, rest sourced from reference TRBV5-6 and TRBJ1-2, is DAGVTQSPTHLIKTRGQQVTLRCSPKSGHDTVSWYQQALGQGPQFIFQYYEEEERQRGNFPDRFSGHQFPNYSSELNVNALLLGDSALYLCASSSPGQGASYGYTFGSGTRLTVV.

There are a few counts of this clone. V is TRBV30 and J is TRBJ1-2; tentative D call: TRBD1 (5 bases). This CDR3 has 13 amino acids. Germline values: CDR1 GTSNPN, CDR2 SVGIG (reference sequence). The V and J ends lost 4 bases and 7 bases respectively, with 16 bases between them. In nucleotides, the CDR3 is TGTGCCTGGACCAAAGGTGGGCAGGGTGGCTACACCTTC. Amino acid sequence: CAWTKGGQGGYTF.

The chain carries TRBV27 and TRBJ1-1, with D possibly being TRBD1 (6 bases). CDR1 and CDR2 (germline): MNHEY, SMNVEV (reference sequence). The CDR3 totals 14 residues. V lost 0 bases to trimming and J lost 6 bases, with 11 bases between them. CDR3 protein: CASSLSGEGAEAFF. The DNA of the CDR3 is TGTGCCAGCAGTTTATCCGGGGAGGGGGCTGAAGCTTTCTTT.

This sequence joins TRBV4-2 and TRBJ2-3; 9 positions agree with TRBD2. Germline CDR1 LGHNA, CDR2 YNFKEQ. The trim removed 7 bases at V and 5 bases at J, leaving 10 bases unmatched. This CDR3 has 15 residues. The CDR3 sequence is CASTGGSGGIDTQYF. The CDR3, as DNA: TGTGCCAGCACCGGAGGCAGCGGGGGGATAGATACGCAGTATTTT.

This clone was recorded a few times. The chain has TRBV5-5 and TRBJ1-6; D call uncertain. Germline assignment: CDR1 SGHKS and CDR2 YYEKEE (reference sequence). The CDR3 totals 15 residues. Trimming pared 1 base from V and 0 bases from J, leaving 5 bases between. The CDR3 spells CASSLTSSYNSPLHF. In DNA form, the CDR3 reads TGTGCCAGCAGCTTGACGAGCTCCTATAATTCACCCCTCCACTTT.

The rearrangement uses TRBV10-3 and TRBJ2-5; 10 bases match TRBD1. Losses at the gene ends were 4 bases for V and 5 bases for J; bases not matched to a gene: 10. In germline, CDR1 is ENHRY, CDR2 SYGVKD. There are 16 residues in the CDR3. The CDR3 loop is CAISGRTGGMAETQYF. The CDR3 DNA follows: TGTGCCATCAGTGGGCGGACAGGGGGTATGGCGGAGACCCAGTACTTC.

This clone was seen only a few times. The J gene is TRBJ1-2, the V gene TRBV5-6; D gene unclear. Germline-derived CDR1 and CDR2 are SGHDT and YYEEEE. The CDR3 is 13 amino acids. Deletions cut 0 bases from V and 4 bases from J, with 7 bases between. CDR3 region: CASSLGTSYGYTF. The DNA of the CDR3 is TGTGCCAGCAGCTTGGGTACAAGCTATGGCTACACCTTC.

The chain recombines TRBV4-1 with TRBJ1-4; D perhaps matches TRBD1 (5 bases). This CDR3 comprises 15 residues. The germline V and J ends were trimmed by 1 base and 8 bases, with 14 bases remaining between them. The germline CDR1 and CDR2 sequences are MGHRA and YSYEKL. CDR3 loop: CASSQVVTGDEKLFF. The CDR3 bases are TGCGCCAGCAGCCAAGTGGTTACAGGAGACGAAAAACTGTTTTTT.

This clone is a singleton in its sample. The chain couples TRBV6-5 to TRBJ2-2; D may be TRBD2 (5 bases). The germline gives CDR1 MNHEY, CDR2 SVGAGI. Trimming left V 3 bases short and J 4 bases short, with 6 bases between. The CDR3 runs 13 residues. The CDR3 is CASSYGSTGELFF. The CDR3 DNA sequence: TGTGCCAGCAGTTATGGGAGCACCGGGGAGCTGTTTTTT.

Only one count was recorded for this clone. V gene TRBV10-3 combines with J gene TRBJ1-1, with 9 bases fitting TRBD1. Germline V gene data show CDR1 as ENHRY and CDR2 as SYGVKD. The CDR3 length is 13 residues. Trimming removed 9 bases from V and 4 bases from J; junction bases left unmatched: 6. This CDR3 reads CAIQGAVGTEAFF. The CDR3 bases are TGTGCCATACAGGGGGCGGTAGGCACTGAAGCTTTCTTT.

The chain uses TRBV5-1 and TRBJ2-3; possible D gene TRBD1, 5 bases. The germline V gene has CDR1 SGHRS and CDR2 YFSETQ. This CDR3 spans 13 amino acids. Trimming stripped 0 bases from V and 7 bases from J, with 9 bases between. The CDR3 loop reads CASSLEQGNTQYF. CDR3 coding DNA: TGCGCCAGCAGCTTGGAGCAGGGAAATACGCAGTATTTT. Variable domain in full (rest from reference TRBV5-1 and TRBJ2-3): KAGVTQTPRYLIKTRGQQVTLSCSPISGHRSVSWYQQTPGQGLQFLFEYFSETQRNKGNFPGRFSGRQFSNSRSEMNVSTLELGDSALYLCASSLEQGNTQYFGPGTRLTVL.

DNA for the CDR3: TGTGCCAGCAGCCCCAGGTGGGGGGGCTCCTACAATGAGCAGTTCTTC. It is translated as CASSPRWGGSYNEQFF. The chain combines TRBV9 with TRBJ2-1; the match to TRBD2 covers 7 bases. This CDR3 is built from 16 residues. CDR1 and CDR2 from the germline V gene are SGDLS and YYNGEE. V dropped 4 bases and J dropped 0; count of bases not matched to a gene: 7.

V and J are TRBV12-5 and TRBJ2-3; 10 bases fit TRBD1. The CDR3 loop spans 15 amino acids. Germline-derived CDR1 and CDR2 are LGHNT and FRNRAP. Trimming cost V 7 bases and J 4 bases; bases outside gene matches: 8. In nucleotides, the CDR3 is TGTGCTAGTGTTGGGGGACAGGGGACGGCAGATACGCAGTATTTT. Translated, it gives CASVGGQGTADTQYF.

V gene TRBV7-9 combines with J gene TRBJ1-6; D not resolved. Trimming took off 1 base at V and 4 bases at J, with 14 bases between the two ends. Germline V gene data show CDR1 as SEHNR and CDR2 as FQNEAQ (reference sequence). This CDR3 is 17 amino acids long. In DNA, the CDR3 is TGTGCCAGCAGCTTAGGAGGTTTGGCCGCTTATAATTCACCCCTCCACTTT. Translated, it gives CASSLGGLAAYNSPLHF.

As to this clone: Other DNA sequences in the same sample also yield this CDR3. The V gene is TRBV7-6, the J gene TRBJ1-3; possible D gene TRBD1, 6 bases. Germline lookup yields CDR1 SGHVS and CDR2 FNYEAQ. V lost 1 base and J lost 4, with 11 bases in between. The CDR3 has 15 amino acids. For the CDR3, the DNA is TGTGCCAGCAGCTTAGACAGGGCGTCCGGAAACACCATATATTTT. As protein: CASSLDRASGNTIYF.

This chain joins TRBV7-8 and TRBJ1-5, with 7 nucleotides matching TRBD1. V dropped 1 base and J dropped 7; count of bases not matched to a gene: 7. The CDR3 length is 15 residues. CDR1 and CDR2 from the germline V gene are SGHVS and FQNEAQ. The CDR3 here is CASSLGRGYGQPQHF. The DNA of the CDR3 is TGTGCCAGCAGCTTAGGCAGGGGGTATGGACAGCCCCAGCATTTT.

This sequence joins TRBV6-1 and TRBJ1-5; 8 nucleotides align to TRBD1. The germline CDR1 and CDR2 sequences are MNHNS and SASEGT. CDR3 size: 14 residues. The V and J ends lost 2 bases and 8 bases, in that order; junction bases with no gene match: 5. CDR3 DNA: TGTGCCAGCAGTGAAAACAGGGGGAGGGAGCCCCAGCATTTT. This gives the protein CASSENRGREPQHF.

This chain uses TRBV5-1 with TRBJ2-1; 7 bases map to TRBD2. The trim removed 0 bases at V and 2 bases at J, leaving 2 bases unmatched. This CDR3 contains 15 residues. In germline, CDR1 is SGHRS, CDR2 YFSETQ. The CDR3 bases are TGCGCCAGCAGCTTGGGGACTAGTCCCTACAATGAGCAGTTCTTC. The encoded protein is CASSLGTSPYNEQFF.

The rearrangement links TRBV9 to TRBJ1-2, with TRBD1 matching over 8 bases. V gave up 2 bases and J gave up 4 bases; unmatched junction bases: 4. The CDR3 is 14 residues long. Per the germline V gene, CDR1 is SGDLS and CDR2 is YYNGEE. The CDR3 nucleotides are TGTGCCAGCAGCGTTGCAGGGGGCACCTATGGCTACACCTTC. As protein: CASSVAGGTYGYTF.

The V gene is TRBV27, the J gene TRBJ1-2, with D hard to call. Germline V gives CDR1 MNHEY, CDR2 SMNVEV (reference sequence). The ends were cut back, 1 base at V and 6 bases at J, with 9 bases in the middle. CDR3 length: 13 amino acids. CDR3 coding DNA: TGTGCCAGCAGTTTATATGGCGGGAATGGCTACACCTTC. It is translated as CASSLYGGNGYTF.

This chain uses TRBV6-4 with TRBJ1-6, with 7 nucleotides matching TRBD1. The germline V gene encodes CDR1 MRHNA and CDR2 SNTAGT. The CDR3 length is 16 residues. V dropped 5 bases and J dropped 0; count of bases not matched to a gene: 4. The CDR3 spells CASSRQGSSYNSPLHF. The CDR3 DNA reads as TGTGCCAGCAGTCGACAGGGCAGCTCCTATAATTCACCCCTCCACTTT.

This clone was seen once. V gene TRBV5-1 combines with J gene TRBJ2-4; TRBD1 matches 7 bases. The CDR3 runs 15 residues. V dropped 4 bases and J dropped 0; count of bases not matched to a gene: 4. Germline lookup yields CDR1 SGHRS and CDR2 YFSETQ. Written as DNA, the CDR3 is TGCGCCAGCAGCCGCGGACAGGAAGCCAAAAACATTCAGTACTTC. Translated: CASSRGQEAKNIQYF.

This rearrangement joins TRBV10-3 to TRBJ1-4; D gene unclear. The CDR3 contains 13 residues. CDR1 is ENHRY and CDR2 is SYGVKD in the germline V gene. V lost 5 bases, J lost 0 bases, and 4 bases lay in between. CDR3 region: CAISRATNEKLFF. CDR3 bases: TGTGCCATCAGTCGGGCAACTAATGAAAAACTGTTTTTT.